The clone carrying this TCR beta chain was detected once. Its specificity is unknown. These data belong to a study of follicular helper T cells after annual influenza vaccination. Study-wide results and limits: Plasmablast frequency change correlated with clonality change in ICOS+CD38+ cTfh. Each annual vaccination recalled recurring oligoclonal ICOS+CD38+ cTfh clonotypes.

TCRB sequencing was done at Survey resolution level. Method: immunoSEQ multiplex PCR; TCRdb's copy keeps in-frame clones and lacks some. The data hold thousands of clones, with roughly four fifths observed a single time. Time point denoted: 2014-2015 season, pre-vaccination. Sorted blood CD4 subsets were sequenced before and after adults received seasonal inactivated influenza vaccine. Trimming pared 6 bases from V and 0 bases from J, leaving 9 bases between. Germline CDR1 MNHNS, CDR2 SASEGT. There are 14 residues in the CDR3. The V and J genes are TRBV6-1 and TRBJ1-3; D possibly corresponds to TRBD1 (5 bases). The TCR was taken from an adult who received the influenza vaccine. The input for sequencing was CXCR5+ CD38- circulating T follicular helper cells from blood, taken on the day of influenza vaccination. Indicated subset: circulating Tfh, non-naive CD4+CXCR5+PD-1+ (ICOS+CD38+ or ICOS-CD38-). CDR3 sequence reads: CASSLDSSGNTIYF. DNA of the CDR3: TGTGCCAGCAGCCTTGACAGCTCTGGAAACACCATATATTTT.